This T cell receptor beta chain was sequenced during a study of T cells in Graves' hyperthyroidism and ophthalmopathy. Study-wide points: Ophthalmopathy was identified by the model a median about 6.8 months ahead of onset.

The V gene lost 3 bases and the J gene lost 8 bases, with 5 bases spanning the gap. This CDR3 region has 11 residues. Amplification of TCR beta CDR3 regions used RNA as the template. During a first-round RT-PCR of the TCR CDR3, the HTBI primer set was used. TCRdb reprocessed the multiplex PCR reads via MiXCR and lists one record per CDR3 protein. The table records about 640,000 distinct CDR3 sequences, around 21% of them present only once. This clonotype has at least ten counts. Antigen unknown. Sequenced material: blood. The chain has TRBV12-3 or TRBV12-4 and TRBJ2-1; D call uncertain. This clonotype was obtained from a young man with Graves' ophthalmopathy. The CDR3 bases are TGTGCCAGCAGTTTCTCGGATGAGCAGTTCTTC. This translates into CASSFSDEQFF.